What follows are 27 T cell receptor beta chains derived from one specimen sequenced in a study of CD8 T cells in ankylosing spondylitis. Using its own MiXCR run on the 5' RACE reads, TCRdb lists one record per CDR3 protein. The repertoire holds just over 300,000 distinct CDR3 sequences, with less than 25% as singletons. The sequenced sample was blood, either unsorted or a sorted T cell fraction (not recorded which). The origin of the receptors is a female donor with ankylosing spondylitis or in good health (not recorded which).

The chain combines TRBV10-1 with TRBJ2-3, with D tentatively TRBD2 (6 bases). Per the germline V gene, CDR1 is WNHNN and CDR2 is SYGVQD (reference sequence). This CDR3 has 14 amino acids. The V end was cut by 8 bases, the J end by 6 bases, with 18 bases between. The CDR3 loop is CASLPSGLVDTQYF. CDR3 nucleotides: TGCGCCAGCCTACCCAGCGGGCTTGTCGATACGCAGTATTTT.

By its share, this clonotype is large. The chain links TRBV20-1 to TRBJ2-1, with D uncertain. Germline V gene data show CDR1 as DFQATT and CDR2 as SNEGSKA (reference sequence). There are 13 residues in the CDR3. V shed 2 bases and J shed 6 bases, with 11 bases lying between them. The CDR3 loop reads CSARKTHPNEQFF. In DNA, the CDR3 is TGCAGTGCTAGAAAGACCCACCCCAATGAGCAGTTCTTC.

CDR3 protein: CASSRRDRGSNEQFF. CDR3 sequence (DNA): TGTGCCAGCAGCCGCCGGGACAGGGGGTCCAATGAGCAGTTCTTC. The V gene is TRBV3-1, the J gene TRBJ2-1, with 11 bases that match TRBD1. Trimming cost V 4 bases and J 6 bases; bases outside gene matches: 5. The CDR3 runs 15 residues. Germline loops: CDR1 LGHDT, CDR2 YNNKEL (reference sequence).

This clonotype was seen more than once but under ten times. The chain uses TRBV28 and TRBJ2-7; TRBD2 matches 9 bases. The germline V gene encodes CDR1 MDHEN and CDR2 SYDVKM. This CDR3 contains 14 residues. Germline trimming cut 2 bases from V and 3 bases from J; bases unmatched to any gene: 2. CDR3 region: CASSLPSGNYEQYF. The CDR3 DNA is TGTGCCAGCAGTTTACCTAGCGGGAACTACGAGCAGTACTTC.

This clonotype was counted ten times or more. The J gene is TRBJ2-1, the V gene TRBV5-1, with D perhaps matching TRBD1 (6 bases). V gave up 0 bases and J gave up 5 bases, with 6 bases separating them. Germline V lookup: CDR1 SGHRS, CDR2 YFSETQ. CDR3 length: 13 residues. The CDR3 loop reads CASSLDRDNEQFF. CDR3 bases: TGCGCCAGCAGCTTGGACAGGGACAATGAGCAGTTCTTC.

CDR3 in DNA: TGTGCCAGCAGTTCCCCCCCACGGGGCACAGATACGCAGTATTTT. Protein: CASSSPPRGTDTQYF. This rearrangement joins TRBV6-5 to TRBJ2-3; no firm D call. V was pared by 4 bases and J by 1 base, with 12 bases between. Germline lookup yields CDR1 MNHEY and CDR2 SVGAGI. The CDR3 extends over 15 amino acids.

Only a few counts were recorded for this clonotype. V and J are TRBV6-2 or TRBV6-3 and TRBJ2-6; D unclear. The CDR3 runs 16 residues. Trimming stripped 4 bases from V and 0 bases from J, with 10 bases between. CDR1 and CDR2 from the germline V gene are MNHEY and SVGEGT. The CDR3 loop reads CASSWPAISGANVLTF. CDR3 coding DNA: TGTGCCAGCAGTTGGCCCGCCATCTCTGGGGCCAACGTCCTGACTTTC.

This clonotype appeared a few times. The chain recombines TRBV20-1 with TRBJ1-1; TRBD1 agrees at 8 bases. CDR1 and CDR2 (germline): DFQATT, SNEGSKA (reference sequence). The CDR3 sequence is 13 residues long. V dropped 6 bases and J dropped 11; count of bases not matched to a gene: 14. This chain's CDR3 is CSAERTRQGRAFF. The CDR3 nucleotides read TGCAGTGCCGAGCGGACAAGACAGGGGCGCGCTTTCTTT.

This clonotype was detected only a few times. The V gene is TRBV5-1, the J gene TRBJ2-1, with TRBD1 identical over 11 bases. This CDR3 has 15 residues. CDR1 and CDR2 (germline): SGHRS, YFSETQ. The junction had 9 bases not matched to a gene; V was cut back by 5 bases and J by 8 bases. This chain's CDR3 is CASSSGQGASDEQFF. The CDR3 DNA reads as TGCGCCAGCAGTTCCGGACAGGGGGCATCCGATGAGCAGTTCTTC.

This clonotype was seen only a few times. In DNA, the CDR3 is TGCGCCAGCAGCCAAGGAGTCAGGGTAGACTATGGCTACACCTTC. Residues: CASSQGVRVDYGYTF. V gene TRBV4-3 combines with J gene TRBJ1-2; TRBD1 might be the D (5 bases). V lost 1 base, J lost 3 bases, and 12 bases lay in between. The CDR3 is 15 amino acids. From germline, CDR1 is LGHNA and CDR2 YSLEER.

The chain joins TRBV6-1 to TRBJ1-3; D perhaps matches TRBD1 (6 bases). In germline, CDR1 is MNHNS, CDR2 SASEGT. The CDR3 is 15 amino acids. Trimming took off 6 bases at V and 7 bases at J, with 19 bases between the two ends. CDR3 bases: TGTGCCAGCAGACCCGGGATCTCAGGGGTGAACACCATATATTTT. It specifies CASRPGISGVNTIYF.

V usage is TRBV5-1 and J usage is TRBJ2-1, with D possibly TRBD1 on 6 matching bases. The CDR3 contains 15 residues. Trimming stripped 1 base from V and 7 bases from J, with 15 bases between. The germline CDR1 and CDR2 sequences are SGHRS and YFSETQ. In nucleotides, the CDR3 is TGCGCCAGCAGCTTGAGGGCAGGGGTCCATAATGAGCAGTTCTTC. It codes for CASSLRAGVHNEQFF.

V usage is TRBV29-1 and J usage is TRBJ2-2, with a weak D call TRBD2 (5 bases). CDR1 and CDR2 from the germline V gene are SQVTM and ANQGSEA. The CDR3 loop spans 14 amino acids. V was clipped by 5 bases and J by 6 bases, with 16 bases between them. The CDR3 is CSVTNPTRAGELFF. Written as DNA, the CDR3 is TGCAGCGTTACAAATCCAACTAGAGCCGGGGAGCTGTTTTTT.

This chain joins TRBV28 and TRBJ2-1; D call uncertain. This CDR3 region has 16 residues. Germline lookup yields CDR1 MDHEN and CDR2 SYDVKM. V lost 2 bases, J lost 0 bases, and 11 bases lay in between. This CDR3 is CASSLGHLSSYNEQFF. The DNA for the CDR3 is TGTGCCAGCAGTTTAGGGCACCTGAGCTCCTACAATGAGCAGTTCTTC. The full variable domain, rest sourced from reference TRBV28 and TRBJ2-1, is DVKVTQSSRYLVKRTGEKVFLECVQDMDHENMFWYRQDPGLGLRLIYFSYDVKMKEKGDIPEGYSVSREKKERFSLILESASTNQTSMYLCASSLGHLSSYNEQFFGPGTRLTVL.

CDR3 amino acids: CSVELHGQTQETQYF. Written as DNA, the CDR3 is TGCAGCGTTGAACTTCATGGACAGACCCAAGAGACCCAGTACTTC. The chain uses TRBV29-1 and TRBJ2-5, with a weak D call TRBD1 (6 bases). The CDR3 loop spans 15 amino acids. The V end lost 2 bases, the J end lost 1 base, and 14 bases lay between the germline ends. Germline CDR1 SQVTM, CDR2 ANQGSEA.

This clonotype was seen only a few times. The gene calls are TRBV12-3 or TRBV12-4 and TRBJ2-1; D is possibly TRBD1 or TRBD2 (5 bases each). Trimming pared 4 bases from V and 5 bases from J, leaving 12 bases between. This CDR3 has 14 amino acids. CDR3 region: CASSSGTSNNEQFF. In DNA form, the CDR3 reads TGTGCCAGCAGTTCCGGGACCAGCAACAATGAGCAGTTCTTC.

Notes on this clonotype: This may come from a read error, since a much larger clone is one base off. This rearrangement joins TRBV5-1 to TRBJ2-5, with D possibly TRBD2 on 7 matching bases. CDR3 length: 15 residues. CDR1 is SGHRS and CDR2 is YFSETQ in the germline V gene. The CDR3 DNA sequence: TGCACCAGCAGCTTGGAGCCAGGGGAGGGAGAGACCCAGTACTTC. It translates to CTSSLEPGEGETQYF.

This clonotype was seen only a few times. J is TRBJ2-7 and V is TRBV20-1; D gene ambiguous. The CDR3 totals 11 residues. Germline assignment: CDR1 DFQATT and CDR2 SNEGSKA (reference sequence). V gave up 4 bases and J gave up 5 bases, with 9 bases separating them. CDR3 nucleotides: TGCAGTGCTACTCTTCGGAACGAGCAGTACTTC. Protein product: CSATLRNEQYF.

This clonotype was counted between two and nine times. This chain connects TRBV12-3 or TRBV12-4 to TRBJ2-1, with a weak D call TRBD2 (7 bases). V gave up 2 bases and J gave up 7 bases, with 18 bases separating them. This CDR3 comprises 16 residues. As DNA, the CDR3 is TGTGCCAGCAGTTTATGGGGGGGCCCTCAACGGAATGAGCAGTTCTTC. As protein: CASSLWGGPQRNEQFF.

This clonotype was seen more than once but under ten times. The rearrangement links TRBV29-1 to TRBJ2-7; 10 bases map to TRBD1. Germline V CDR1 and CDR2: SQVTM, ANQGSEA. The CDR3 covers 14 residues. The ends lost 5 bases at V and 2 bases at J; junction bases unmatched: 6. CDR3 sequence: CSVSLGTGAYEQYF. CDR3 DNA sequence: TGCAGCGTTTCCCTCGGGACAGGGGCCTACGAGCAGTACTTC.

This clonotype was detected only a few times. The rearrangement uses TRBV6-2 or TRBV6-3 and TRBJ1-1; TRBD1 aligns across 10 bases. V lost 4 bases, J lost 7 bases, and 9 bases stayed unmatched. Germline CDR1 MNHEY, CDR2 SVGEGT. The CDR3 runs 15 residues. The CDR3 loop reads CASSSVGTGVDEAFF. CDR3 nucleotide sequence: TGTGCCAGCAGTTCTGTTGGGACAGGGGTAGATGAAGCTTTCTTT.

J is TRBJ2-2 and V is TRBV7-2, with 7 nucleotides matching TRBD1. Germline-derived CDR1 and CDR2 are SGHTA and FQGNSA. This CDR3 contains 14 residues. V lost 5 bases to trimming and J lost 6 bases; unmatched junction nucleotides: 6. This CDR3 is CASSQTGIAGELFF. Written as DNA, the CDR3 is TGTGCCAGCAGCCAGACAGGGATCGCCGGGGAGCTGTTTTTT. The variable domain in full, completed from reference TRBV7-2 and TRBJ2-2, reads GAGVSQSPSNKVTEKGKDVELRCDPISGHTALYWYRQSLGQGLEFLIYFQGNSAPDKSGLPSDRFSAERTGGSVSTLTIQRTQQEDSAVYLCASSQTGIAGELFFGEGSRLTVL.

This clonotype was seen once. The rearrangement links TRBV6-2 or TRBV6-3 to TRBJ2-7, with D uncertain. Germline V CDR1 and CDR2: MNHEY, SVGEGT. The V and J ends lost 2 bases and 0 bases respectively, with 8 bases between them. This CDR3 is 14 amino acids long. CDR3 in amino acids: CASSYEQNSYEQYF. DNA for the CDR3: TGTGCCAGCAGTTACGAGCAGAACTCCTACGAGCAGTACTTC.

This sequence joins TRBV7-9 and TRBJ2-5, with D perhaps TRBD2 (5 bases). CDR1 and CDR2 from the germline V gene are SEHNR and FQNEAQ (reference sequence). The CDR3 runs to 15 residues. V lost 6 bases and J 2 bases, leaving 16 bases between the germline ends. The CDR3 is CASSTALADQETQYF. CDR3 DNA sequence: TGTGCCAGCAGTACCGCTCTAGCAGATCAAGAGACCCAGTACTTC.

The sample holds many counts of this clonotype. V is TRBV29-1 and J is TRBJ1-1, with TRBD1 identical over 10 bases. This CDR3 has 17 amino acids. The ends lost 1 base at V and 4 bases at J; junction bases unmatched: 12. Germline assignment: CDR1 SQVTM and CDR2 ANQGSEA. CDR3 in DNA: TGCAGCGTTGAAGCGGGACAGGGGAGAATCGGAGTCACTGAAGCTTTCTTT. Translated: CSVEAGQGRIGVTEAFF. The full variable domain, rest sourced from reference TRBV29-1 and TRBJ1-1, is SAVISQKPSRDICQRGTSLTIQCQVDSQVTMMFWYRQQPGQSLTLIATANQGSEATYESGFVIDKFPISRPNLTFSTLTVSNMSPEDSSIYLCSVEAGQGRIGVTEAFFGQGTRLTVV.

This sequence joins TRBV7-2 and TRBJ2-1; D might be TRBD1 (6 bases). Germline V lookup: CDR1 SGHTA, CDR2 FQGNSA. V gave up 6 bases and J gave up 9 bases, with 24 bases separating them. The CDR3 contains 16 residues. CDR3 loop: CASSSDRVQGNREQFF. The CDR3 coding sequence is TGTGCCAGCAGTTCCGACCGGGTCCAGGGGAATCGTGAGCAGTTCTTC.

This clonotype has more than one count but fewer than ten. The chain joins TRBV6-6 to TRBJ1-2, with a possible D match to TRBD1 (6 bases). This CDR3 has 13 residues. The germline CDR1 and CDR2 sequences are MNHNY and SVGAGI (reference sequence). Trimming left V 6 bases short and J 8 bases short, with 16 bases between. The CDR3 nucleotides read TGTGCCAGCAGCTTTCCAGGGGTGAAAGGCTACACCTTC. Protein sequence: CASSFPGVKGYTF.